A selection of T cell receptor beta chains follows, all from one sample in a study of cytomegalovirus exposure and HLA in healthy donors. Assay: immunoSEQ multiplex PCR; the TCRdb copy retains only in-frame clones and omits some. The sample lists about 140,000 clones, 70% to 85% occurring once. Sequenced input: PBMCs. The receptors were gathered from a woman aged 40-49 years in good health and CMV-seronegative. Both conserved end residues are part of each CDR3. The D gene is left open where the match is weak. Rows may omit the clone size; those that give it use once, few, many or a size class.

>TRBV6-1|TRBJ1-1|.|.
TGTGCCAGCAGCGTTGACAAGAACACTGAAGCTTTCTTT
CASSVDKNTEAFF
>TRBV9|TRBJ1-1|TRBD1|.
TGTGCCAGCAGCCTCAGGGGGCAGGAGAACACTGAAGCTTTCTTT
CASSLRGQENTEAFF
>TRBV7-2|TRBJ1-2|.|.
TGTGCCAGCAACTCCCATTCCGACAGGCTGAACTATGGCTACACCTTC
CASNSHSDRLNYGYTF
>TRBV5-4|TRBJ2-7|TRBD1|.
TGTGCCAGCAGGGCGACAGGGGCCAACGAGCAGTACTTC
CASRATGANEQYF
>TRBV7-2|TRBJ2-5|.|.
TGTGCCAGCAGCTTAAGCGCAGGGCCGGAGACCCAGTACTTC
CASSLSAGPETQYF
>TRBV6-4|TRBJ2-1|TRBD2|.
TGTGCCAGCAGTGACTCTGGCAGCGGGAGGGCCACTGAGCAGTTCTTC
CASSDSGSGRATEQFF
>TRBV21-1|TRBJ2-7|.|.
TGTGCCAGCAGCAAAGTGTGGCAGGATCACGAGCAGTACTTC
CASSKVWQDHEQYF
>TRBV2|TRBJ2-2|TRBD2|.
TGTGCCAGCGGGGATTTAGCGGGAAGGTGGACCGGGGAGCTGTTTTTT
CASGDLAGRWTGELFF
>TRBV6-4|TRBJ1-6|.|.
TGTGCCAGCAGTGAGGACCAGGGGAATTATAATTCACCCCTCCACTTT
CASSEDQGNYNSPLHF
>TRBV15|TRBJ2-6|.|.
TGTGCCACCAGCAGAGCCATCCCCACTAGTGACGTCCTGACTTTC
CATSRAIPTSDVLTF
>TRBV15|TRBJ1-5|.|few
TGTGCCACCAGCCTCAGGCGGGTAAATCAGCCCCAGCATTTT
CATSLRRVNQPQHF
>TRBV28|TRBJ2-1|TRBD2|few
TGTGCCAGCAGTCCCCTGGGGACTAGAGACAATGAGCAGTTCTTC
CASSPLGTRDNEQFF
>TRBV29-1|TRBJ2-7|TRBD1|.
TGCAGCGTTGCCTTGACAGGGGGAGGTATAGAGCAGTACTTC
CSVALTGGGIEQYF
>TRBV18|TRBJ2-3|TRBD1|.
TGTGCCAGCTCACGGACAGGGTCCCTCCCCGACACAGATACGCAGTATTTT
CASSRTGSLPDTDTQYF
>TRBV27|TRBJ2-1|TRBD2|few
TGTGCCAGCAGTCTAGCGGGAGTGTTGTACGAGCAGTTCTTC
CASSLAGVLYEQFF
>TRBV7-2|TRBJ1-2|TRBD1|.
TGTGCCAGCAGCTTAGCCCCCGGGACAGACTATGGCTACACCTTC
CASSLAPGTDYGYTF
>TRBV5-1|TRBJ1-5|.|.
TGCGCCAGCAGCCCCGGACAGTATAGCAATCAGCCCCAGCATTTT
CASSPGQYSNQPQHF
>TRBV7-3|TRBJ2-2|.|.
TGTGCCAGCAGCTTAACGTTAACTCTAACCGGGGAGCTGTTTTTT
CASSLTLTLTGELFF
>TRBV4-3|TRBJ1-1|TRBD1|few
TGCGCCAGCAGCCAAGATCCCCAGGGGGCGAACACTGAAGCTTTCTTT
CASSQDPQGANTEAFF
>TRBV9|TRBJ2-1|TRBD2|.
TGTGCCAGCAGCCCGGTAGCGGGAAGTGAGCAGTTCTTC
CASSPVAGSEQFF
>TRBV6-7|TRBJ1-5|.|.
TGTGCCAGCAGTTACTCGGACAGAATCAATCAGCCCCAGCATTTT
CASSYSDRINQPQHF
>TRBV5-1|TRBJ1-1|TRBD1|.
TGCGCCAGCAGCTACCGACAGGGTACTGAAGCTTTCTTT
CASSYRQGTEAFF
>TRBV4-2|TRBJ2-3|TRBD2|few
TGTGCCAGCAGCCATTCGACTAGCGGCTACACAGATACGCAGTATTTT
CASSHSTSGYTDTQYF
>TRBV2|TRBJ1-6|.|.
TGTGCGTCGGGGGGCTCCTATAATTCACCCCTCCACTTT
CASGGSYNSPLHF
>TRBV9|TRBJ1-1|.|.
TGTGCCAGCAGTATGGGACACCCGAACACTGAAGCTTTCTTT
CASSMGHPNTEAFF
>TRBV4-3|TRBJ1-1|TRBD1|.
TGCGCCAGCAGCCTCCAGGACAGGGGTACTGAAGCTTTCTTT
CASSLQDRGTEAFF
>TRBV11-2|TRBJ2-7|TRBD1|once
TGTGCCAGCAGCCTCGGTAGGGGGCGATACGAGCAGTACTTC
CASSLGRGRYEQYF
>TRBV7-2|TRBJ1-1|.|.
TGTGCCAGCAGCCCTCTTGGTCCTATGAACACTGAAGCTTTCTTT
CASSPLGPMNTEAFF
>TRBV5-1|TRBJ2-1|TRBD2|.
TGCGCCAGCAGCTATTGGAGTGGGACTAGGGTCCATGAGCAGTTCTTC
CASSYWSGTRVHEQFF
>TRBV5-8|TRBJ1-4|.|once
TGTGCCAGCAGCCTACAGGGTCATGCAACTAATGAAAAACTGTTTTTT
CASSLQGHATNEKLFF
>TRBV7-3|TRBJ2-1|TRBD2|.
TGTGCCAGCAGCTTCACCGGACTAGCGGGAGTTGAGCAGTTCTTC
CASSFTGLAGVEQFF
>TRBV27|TRBJ2-7|TRBD1|.
TGTGCCAGCAGTCCCCTAGGGGGCGGATCCTCCTACGAGCAGTACTTC
CASSPLGGGSSYEQYF
>TRBV4-3|TRBJ2-7|.|.
TGCGCCAGCAGCCTCGGTGAGGGTCTTCCCTACGAGCAGTACTTC
CASSLGEGLPYEQYF
>TRBV9|TRBJ2-7|.|once
TGTGCCAGCAGCGGCTTTGGTAGCCCTGGGGGAGGATACGAGCAGTACTTC
CASSGFGSPGGGYEQYF
>TRBV6-6|TRBJ2-1|.|.
TGTGCCAGCAGGAAACAGGGTCGGGGCTACAATGAGCAGTTCTTC
CASRKQGRGYNEQFF